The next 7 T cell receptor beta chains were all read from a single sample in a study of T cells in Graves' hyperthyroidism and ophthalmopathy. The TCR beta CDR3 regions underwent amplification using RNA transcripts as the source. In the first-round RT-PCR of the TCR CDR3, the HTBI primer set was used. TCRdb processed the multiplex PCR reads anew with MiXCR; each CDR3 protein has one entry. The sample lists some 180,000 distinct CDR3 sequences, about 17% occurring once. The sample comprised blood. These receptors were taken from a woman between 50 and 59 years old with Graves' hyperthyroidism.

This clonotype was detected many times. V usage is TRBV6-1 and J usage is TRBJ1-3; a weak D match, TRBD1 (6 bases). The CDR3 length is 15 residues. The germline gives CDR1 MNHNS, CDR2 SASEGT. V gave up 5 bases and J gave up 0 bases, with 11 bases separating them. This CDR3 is CASSPGQSSGNTIYF. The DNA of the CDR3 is TGTGCCAGCAGTCCCGGACAGAGCTCTGGAAACACCATATATTTT.

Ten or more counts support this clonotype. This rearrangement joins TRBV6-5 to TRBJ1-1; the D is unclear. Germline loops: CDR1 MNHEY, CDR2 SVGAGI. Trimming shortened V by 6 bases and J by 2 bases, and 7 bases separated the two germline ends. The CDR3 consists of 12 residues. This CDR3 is CASRSINTEAFF. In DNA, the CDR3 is TGTGCCAGCAGAAGCATAAACACTGAAGCTTTCTTT.

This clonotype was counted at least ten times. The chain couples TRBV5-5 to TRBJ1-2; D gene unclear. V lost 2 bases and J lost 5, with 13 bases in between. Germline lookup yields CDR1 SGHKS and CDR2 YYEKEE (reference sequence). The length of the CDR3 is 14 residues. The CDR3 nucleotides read TGTGCCAGCAGCTTATTACAAAGCCCTTATGGCTACACCTTC. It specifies CASSLLQSPYGYTF.

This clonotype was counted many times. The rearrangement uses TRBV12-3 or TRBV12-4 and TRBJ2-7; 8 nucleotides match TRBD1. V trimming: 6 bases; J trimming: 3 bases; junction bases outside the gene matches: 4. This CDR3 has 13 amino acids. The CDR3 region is CASSGGQDYEQYF. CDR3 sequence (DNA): TGTGCCAGCAGCGGGGGACAGGACTACGAGCAGTACTTC.

As DNA, the CDR3 is TGCGCCAGCAGCCAAGATGGGGCCGGAGGGGCTAATCAGCCCCAGCATTTT. This gives the protein CASSQDGAGGANQPQHF. The chain couples TRBV4-1 to TRBJ1-5; D is perhaps TRBD1 (5 bases). Trimming took 0 bases from V and 4 from J, leaving 16 bases between them. Germline values: CDR1 MGHRA, CDR2 YSYEKL. The CDR3 consists of 17 residues.

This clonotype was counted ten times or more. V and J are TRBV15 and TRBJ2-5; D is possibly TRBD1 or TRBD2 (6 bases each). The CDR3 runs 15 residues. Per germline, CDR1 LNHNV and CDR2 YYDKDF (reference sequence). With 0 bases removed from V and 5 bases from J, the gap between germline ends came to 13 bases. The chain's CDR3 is CATSRDGGQEETQYF. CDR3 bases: TGTGCCACCAGCAGAGATGGGGGGCAAGAGGAGACCCAGTACTTC.

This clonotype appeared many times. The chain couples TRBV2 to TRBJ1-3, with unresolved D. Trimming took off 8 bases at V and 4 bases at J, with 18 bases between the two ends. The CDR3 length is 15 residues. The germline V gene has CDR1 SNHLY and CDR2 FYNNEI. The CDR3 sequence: CASLPRAARGNTIYF. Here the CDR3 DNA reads TGTGCCAGCTTGCCTAGGGCCGCGAGGGGAAACACCATATATTTT.